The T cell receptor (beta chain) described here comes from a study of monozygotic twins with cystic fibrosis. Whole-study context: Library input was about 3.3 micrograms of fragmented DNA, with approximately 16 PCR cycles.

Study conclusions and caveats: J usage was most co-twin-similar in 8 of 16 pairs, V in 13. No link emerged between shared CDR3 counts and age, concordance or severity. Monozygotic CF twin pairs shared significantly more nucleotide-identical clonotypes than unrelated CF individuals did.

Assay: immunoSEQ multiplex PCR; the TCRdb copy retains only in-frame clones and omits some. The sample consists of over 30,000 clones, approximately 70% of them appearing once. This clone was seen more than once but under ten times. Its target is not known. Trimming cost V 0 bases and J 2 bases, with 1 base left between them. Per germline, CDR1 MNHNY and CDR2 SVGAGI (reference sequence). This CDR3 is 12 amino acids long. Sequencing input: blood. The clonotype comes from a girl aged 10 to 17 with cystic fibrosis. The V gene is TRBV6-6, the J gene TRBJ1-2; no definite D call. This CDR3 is CASSYSNYGYTF. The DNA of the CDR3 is TGTGCCAGCAGTTACTCAAACTATGGCTACACCTTC.